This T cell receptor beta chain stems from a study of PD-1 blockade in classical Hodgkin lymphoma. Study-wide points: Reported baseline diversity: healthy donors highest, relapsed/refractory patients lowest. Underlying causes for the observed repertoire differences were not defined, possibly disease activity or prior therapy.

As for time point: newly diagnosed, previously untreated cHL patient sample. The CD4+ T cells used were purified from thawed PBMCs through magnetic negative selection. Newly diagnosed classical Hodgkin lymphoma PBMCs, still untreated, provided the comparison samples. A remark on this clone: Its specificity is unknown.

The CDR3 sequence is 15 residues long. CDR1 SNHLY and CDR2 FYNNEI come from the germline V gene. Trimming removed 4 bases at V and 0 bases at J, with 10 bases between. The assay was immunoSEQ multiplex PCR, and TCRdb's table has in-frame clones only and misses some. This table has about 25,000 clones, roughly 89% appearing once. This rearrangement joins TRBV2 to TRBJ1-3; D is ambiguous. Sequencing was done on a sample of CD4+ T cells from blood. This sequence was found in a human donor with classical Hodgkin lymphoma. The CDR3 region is CASSVRIFSGNTIYF. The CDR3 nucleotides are TGTGCCAGCAGTGTAAGGATATTCTCTGGAAACACCATATATTTT.